This TCR beta chain is from a study of cytomegalovirus exposure and HLA in healthy donors. As for this clone: The antigen is not known.

Notes on the study in general: Across all donors, roughly uniform sequencing depth was an assumption of the presence/absence analyses. Association with HLA alleles at 0.05 false discovery rate was found for roughly 17,000 TCR beta sequences in a later analysis. Researchers reportedly found TCR beta sequences accurately predicted most subjects' HLA-A and HLA-B alleles.

The PCR was carried out with 60 Vbeta primers and 13 Jbeta primers. Repertoires were generated with immunoSEQ multiplex PCR, while TCRdb's copy carries only in-frame clones and drops some. Here the sample table reports tens of thousands of clones. The sample consisted of PBMCs. This TCR came from a young man in good health and CMV-seronegative.

The CDR3 DNA reads as TGTGCCACCAGCAGAGGCTTAGAAGTTAATGAGCAGTTCTTC. Translation gives CATSRGLEVNEQFF. V gene TRBV15 combines with J gene TRBJ2-1; D is undetermined. Germline V gives CDR1 LNHNV, CDR2 YYDKDF (reference sequence). The germline V and J ends were trimmed by 1 base and 7 bases, with 11 bases remaining between them. CDR3 length: 14 residues. The full variable domain, completed using reference TRBV15 and TRBJ2-1, is DAMVIQNPRYQVTQFGKPVTLSCSQTLNHNVMYWYQQKSSQAPKLLFHYYDKDFNNEADTPDNFQSRRPNTSFCFLDIRSPGLGDTAMYLCATSRGLEVNEQFFGPGTRLTVL.